The clone carrying this T cell receptor beta chain appeared a single time. These data are taken from a study of STAT5B mutations in CD4+ large granular lymphocyte leukemia. The protocol was immunoSEQ multiplex PCR, while the TCRdb copy is restricted to in-frame clones and leaves out a portion. Here the sample spans 30,000 to 40,000 clones, approximately 90% being singletons. Sequencing was carried out using CD4+ T cells from blood buffy coats. The source is a human donor in good health.

In DNA, the CDR3 is TGTGCCAGCAGCGTAGGGGACAGAAACTACGAGCAGTACTTC. The encoded protein is CASSVGDRNYEQYF. The chain employs TRBV9 and TRBJ2-7, with 7 bases that match TRBD1. The CDR3 is 14 amino acids. V trimming: 0 bases; J trimming: 3 bases; junction bases outside the gene matches: 3. From germline, CDR1 is SGDLS and CDR2 YYNGEE.